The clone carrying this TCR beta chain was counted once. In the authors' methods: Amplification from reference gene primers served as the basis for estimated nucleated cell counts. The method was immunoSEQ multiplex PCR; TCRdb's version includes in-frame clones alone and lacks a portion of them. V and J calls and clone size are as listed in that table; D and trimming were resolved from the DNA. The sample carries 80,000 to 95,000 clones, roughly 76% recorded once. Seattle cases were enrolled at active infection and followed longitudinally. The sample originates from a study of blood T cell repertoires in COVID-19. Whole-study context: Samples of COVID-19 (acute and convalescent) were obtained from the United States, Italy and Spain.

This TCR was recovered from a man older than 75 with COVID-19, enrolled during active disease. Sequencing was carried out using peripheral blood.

CDR3 nucleotide sequence: TGTGCCAGCAGTGAACAACAGGGTTTCGACATTCAGTACTTC. This gives the protein CASSEQQGFDIQYF. The V call is TRBV2, the J call TRBJ2-4, with a possible D match to TRBD1 (6 bases). CDR1 is SNHLY, CDR2 FYNNEI, per germline. The CDR3 length is 14 residues. V shed 2 bases and J shed 8 bases, with 13 bases lying between them.